These T cell receptor beta chains were read from a single sample in a study of blood T cell repertoires in COVID-19. This table comes from immunoSEQ multiplex PCR, and its TCRdb copy is limited to in-frame clones, with some not included. Of 150,000 to 200,000 clones in the sample, approximately 88% are singletons; the top ten hold more than 7%. Source material: peripheral blood. Source of these receptors: a woman aged 80 or over with active or convalescent COVID-19. Each CDR3 is given with its conserved first and last residue. The D gene is left open where the match is weak. Clone size is given for some rows only: seen once, a few or many times, or a class if the clone is expanded.

clone size,D gene,V gene,J gene,CDR3 protein,CDR3 DNA
few,TRBD1,TRBV27,TRBJ2-1,CASSSGTGFIHEQFF,TGTGCCAGCAGTTCCGGGACAGGGTTTATACATGAGCAGTTCTTC
-,-,TRBV11-1,TRBJ1-2,CASSPGGGSGGYTF,TGTGCCAGCAGCCCTGGTGGGGGCTCAGGTGGCTACACCTTC
once,-,TRBV6-5,TRBJ1-4,CASSPTRGSEKLFF,TGTGCCAGCAGCCCAACCAGGGGTTCTGAAAAACTGTTTTTT
-,TRBD2,TRBV5-1,TRBJ2-5,CASSHGGAGGEETQYF,TGCGCCAGCAGCCACGGGGGAGCGGGGGGCGAAGAGACCCAGTACTTC
-,-,TRBV7-3,TRBJ2-1,CASSPNLAPFGNEQFF,TGTGCCAGCAGCCCGAATCTAGCACCTTTTGGGAATGAGCAGTTCTTC
-,-,TRBV7-2,TRBJ1-4,CASSAGQKEKLFF,TGTGCCAGCAGCGCAGGACAAAAGGAAAAACTGTTTTTT
-,-,TRBV11-3,TRBJ2-3,CASSRGAGGTDTQYF,TGTGCCAGCAGCCGGGGGGCAGGGGGCACAGATACGCAGTATTTT
-,-,TRBV3-1/TRBV3-2,TRBJ1-5,CASSQGAQPQHF,TGTGCCAGCAGCCAAGGGGCCCAGCCCCAGCATTTT
-,-,TRBV5-4,TRBJ2-1,CASSPPGYGEQFF,TGTGCCAGCAGCCCTCCCGGGTACGGTGAGCAGTTCTTC
-,-,TRBV7-2,TRBJ2-5,CASSPPGPTTQYF,TGTGCCAGCAGCCCTCCAGGGCCGACGACCCAGTACTTC
-,TRBD1,TRBV19,TRBJ2-2,CASSSSTGEPGTGELFF,TGTGCCAGTAGTTCCAGTACAGGGGAACCGGGTACCGGGGAGCTGTTTTTT
-,TRBD2,TRBV6-2/TRBV6-3,TRBJ2-3,CASSQLAGGLNTQYF,TGTGCCAGCAGTCAACTAGCGGGGGGGCTGAATACGCAGTATTTT
-,-,TRBV18,TRBJ1-2,CASSPLQDTTYGYTF,TGTGCCAGCTCACCCCTACAGGACACAACTTATGGCTACACCTTC
-,-,TRBV5-1,TRBJ1-3,CASSLDPGSSGNTIYF,TGCGCCAGCAGCTTGGATCCTGGGAGCTCTGGAAACACCATATATTTT
-,-,TRBV10-3,TRBJ1-5,CAISESKGNNQPQHF,TGTGCCATCAGTGAGTCGAAGGGGAATAATCAGCCCCAGCATTTT
-,TRBD2,TRBV6-2/TRBV6-3,TRBJ2-5,CASSFSGVGETQYF,TGTGCCAGCAGTTTTAGCGGGGTGGGAGAGACCCAGTACTTC
-,-,TRBV13,TRBJ1-6,CASSLGWGTPMGFNSPLHF,TGTGCCAGCAGCTTAGGCTGGGGGACTCCTATGGGGTTTAATTCACCCCTCCACTTT
-,-,TRBV21-1,TRBJ2-1,CASSPKGQPTYNEQFF,TGTGCCAGCAGCCCCAAGGGACAGCCCACCTACAATGAGCAGTTCTTC
-,TRBD1,TRBV10-2,TRBJ1-4,CASSDLTGRNEKLFF,TGCGCCAGCAGTGACTTGACAGGGCGTAATGAAAAACTGTTTTTT
-,TRBD1,TRBV6-2/TRBV6-3,TRBJ1-2,CASSYGTEGSNYGYTF,TGTGCCAGCAGTTATGGGACAGAGGGATCTAACTATGGCTACACCTTC
once,TRBD1,TRBV29-1,TRBJ2-7,CSDRGFYEQYF,TGCAGCGACAGGGGGTTCTACGAGCAGTACTTC
-,-,TRBV6-1,TRBJ2-6,CASSDGGTLTPVLTF,TGTGCCAGCAGTGACGGAGGCACTTTAACCCCCGTCCTGACTTTC
-,TRBD2,TRBV19,TRBJ2-1,CASSSLWRGGHPYNEQFF,TGTGCCAGTAGTTCCCTCTGGCGGGGGGGTCACCCCTACAATGAGCAGTTCTTC
-,TRBD2,TRBV6-8,TRBJ2-5,CASRQRGTCREETQYF,TGTGCCAGTCGCCAGCGGGGGACCTGTCGGGAGGAGACCCAGTACTTC
-,TRBD1,TRBV7-3,TRBJ1-1,CASGQGMNTEAFF,TGTGCCAGCGGACAGGGCATGAACACTGAAGCTTTCTTT
few,TRBD1,TRBV11-3,TRBJ1-1,CASSSGGTEAFF,TGTGCCAGCAGCTCAGGGGGGACTGAAGCTTTCTTT
few,-,TRBV7-2,TRBJ1-1,CASSAPTGNTEAFF,TGTGCCAGCAGCGCTCCGACAGGGAACACTGAAGCTTTCTTT
-,TRBD2,TRBV7-2,TRBJ2-5,CASSLGGGRGQETQYF,TGTGCCAGCAGCTTAGGGGGAGGGCGGGGACAAGAGACCCAGTACTTC
-,TRBD1,TRBV19,TRBJ1-5,CASRPEGTGAQHF,TGTGCCAGTAGACCGGAGGGAACAGGGGCCCAGCATTTT
-,-,TRBV6-5,TRBJ1-1,CASSSRGTEAFF,TGTGCCAGCAGCAGCAGGGGCACTGAAGCTTTCTTT
-,TRBD2,TRBV4-1,TRBJ2-2,CASSRGLAAANTGELFF,TGCGCCAGCAGCCGGGGACTAGCGGCCGCGAACACCGGGGAGCTGTTTTTT
-,-,TRBV6-1,TRBJ1-2,CASSEAGRGNYGYTF,TGTGCCAGCAGTGAAGCCGGCAGGGGCAACTATGGCTACACCTTC
-,TRBD1,TRBV5-1,TRBJ2-5,CASSQGTGQETQYF,TGCGCCAGCAGCCAGGGGACAGGACAAGAGACCCAGTACTTC
-,-,TRBV6-5,TRBJ2-7,CASRPLTGSDEQYF,TGTGCCAGCAGACCCCTCACAGGGTCTGACGAGCAGTACTTC
-,TRBD1,TRBV19,TRBJ2-1,CASTLGQESNEQFF,TGTGCCAGTACCTTGGGACAGGAAAGTAATGAGCAGTTCTTC
-,-,TRBV6-5,TRBJ1-1,CASSYWEGEAFF,TGTGCCAGCAGTTATTGGGAGGGTGAAGCTTTCTTT
-,TRBD1,TRBV4-3,TRBJ1-1,CASSQGTGERLGAFF,TGCGCCAGCAGCCAAGGGACAGGGGAACGTTTGGGAGCTTTCTTT
-,TRBD1,TRBV7-9,TRBJ1-2,CASSLGGTGNGYTF,TGTGCCAGCAGCTTAGGCGGGACAGGGAATGGCTACACCTTC
-,-,TRBV16,TRBJ1-5,CASTTQSNQPQHF,TGTGCCAGCACCACACAGAGCAATCAGCCCCAGCATTTT
-,TRBD1,TRBV10-1,TRBJ1-2,CASLSGTGSRSYGYTF,TGCGCCAGCTTATCGGGGACAGGGTCTCGAAGCTATGGCTACACCTTC
-,-,TRBV19,TRBJ2-2,CASKSANTGELFF,TGTGCCAGTAAATCCGCGAACACCGGGGAGCTGTTTTTT
-,-,TRBV7-2,TRBJ2-2,CASSLGSGIRGELFF,TGTGCCAGCAGCTTAGGATCAGGGATAAGAGGGGAGCTGTTTTTT
-,-,TRBV27,TRBJ1-5,CASTLSGNSNQPQHF,TGTGCCAGCACCTTGAGCGGAAATAGCAATCAGCCCCAGCATTTT
-,-,TRBV3-1/TRBV3-2,TRBJ2-4,CASSQGEQGTKNIQYF,TGTGCCAGCAGCCAGGGGGAACAGGGAACCAAAAACATTCAGTACTTC
-,TRBD1,TRBV4-3,TRBJ1-4,CASSYRQGSTNEKLFF,TGCGCCAGCAGTTACAGACAGGGCTCAACTAATGAAAAACTGTTTTTT
-,-,TRBV7-9,TRBJ1-2,CASSPRPGLTNYGYTF,TGTGCCAGCAGCCCGAGACCAGGGTTGACTAACTATGGCTACACCTTC
-,-,TRBV12-5,TRBJ2-6,CASGLVQAGANVLTF,TGTGCTAGTGGTTTGGTACAGGCTGGGGCCAACGTCCTGACTTTC
-,-,TRBV7-2,TRBJ2-1,CASSLATYNEQFF,TGTGCCAGCAGCTTAGCCACCTACAATGAGCAGTTCTTC
once,TRBD1,TRBV19,TRBJ1-2,CASSETGTAGYTF,TGTGCCAGTAGTGAAACAGGGACAGCTGGCTACACCTTC
-,-,TRBV11-3,TRBJ1-2,CASSSTGNYGYTF,TGTGCCAGCAGCTCCACAGGGAACTATGGCTACACCTTC
-,TRBD1,TRBV18,TRBJ2-7,CASSPPTGSYEQYF,TGTGCCAGCTCACCACCGACAGGGAGCTACGAGCAGTACTTC
-,-,TRBV9,TRBJ1-3,CASSVEDSPVHTIYF,TGTGCCAGCAGCGTAGAGGACTCGCCGGTGCACACCATATATTTT
-,TRBD1,TRBV5-1,TRBJ2-3,CASSSDRGTDTQYF,TGCGCCAGCAGCTCGGACAGGGGCACAGATACGCAGTATTTT
-,TRBD1,TRBV27,TRBJ1-2,CASRGQGPSYGYTF,TGTGCCAGCAGGGGACAGGGGCCTTCCTATGGCTACACCTTC
-,TRBD1,TRBV6-5,TRBJ1-3,CASRTGSGNTIYF,TGTGCCAGCAGGACAGGGTCCGGAAACACCATATATTTT
-,TRBD1,TRBV19,TRBJ1-4,CASNEGQGGEKLFF,TGTGCCAGTAACGAGGGACAGGGGGGAGAAAAACTGTTTTTT
-,-,TRBV27,TRBJ1-1,CASSSSERRSTEAFF,TGTGCCAGCAGTTCGTCTGAGCGGAGGAGCACTGAAGCTTTCTTT
-,-,TRBV5-1,TRBJ1-1,CASSPEQGITEAFF,TGCGCCAGCAGCCCAGAACAGGGTATCACTGAAGCTTTCTTT
-,TRBD1,TRBV7-3,TRBJ2-1,CASAGQGDNEQFF,TGTGCCAGTGCGGGACAGGGGGATAATGAGCAGTTCTTC
-,-,TRBV19,TRBJ1-5,CASSGPRGSNQPQHF,TGTGCCAGTAGTGGACCCCGGGGTAGCAATCAGCCCCAGCATTTT